The rows below give T cell receptor beta chains drawn from one sample of a study of cytomegalovirus exposure and HLA in healthy donors. Sequencing used immunoSEQ multiplex PCR; TCRdb keeps in-frame clones, though not all of them. The data show 150,000 to 200,000 clones, with about nine tenths seen just once and about a tenth held by the top ten. The sequencing sample was made of PBMCs. The receptors derive from a young woman in good health and CMV-seropositive. Both conserved end residues are part of each CDR3. A D gene is named only where the DNA matches it firmly. Size values are once, few and many counts, or a class for expanded clones, and some rows have none.

J gene	V gene	clone size	D gene	CDR3 protein	CDR3 DNA
TRBJ1-5	TRBV30	.	.	CAWSRTGLGQPQHF	TGTGCCTGGAGTAGAACAGGGTTGGGGCAGCCCCAGCATTTT
TRBJ2-7	TRBV5-1	.	.	CASSLAISGDFYEQYF	TGCGCCAGCAGCTTGGCTATATCCGGTGACTTCTACGAGCAGTACTTC
TRBJ2-7	TRBV5-1	.	.	CASSLGGYEQYF	TGCGCCAGCAGCTTAGGGGGCTACGAGCAGTACTTC
TRBJ2-1	TRBV7-2	.	TRBD2	CASRPGGRAKNEQFF	TGTGCCAGCAGGCCTGGCGGGAGGGCGAAGAATGAGCAGTTCTTC
TRBJ2-1	TRBV10-3	.	TRBD1	CAISTGGRGNEQFF	TGTGCCATCAGCACAGGGGGCCGAGGCAATGAGCAGTTCTTC
TRBJ2-7	TRBV28	.	.	CASTPGGAEGSYEQYF	TGTGCCAGCACCCCGGGGGGCGCGGAGGGCTCCTACGAGCAGTACTTC
TRBJ2-2	TRBV7-9	.	.	CASSFSIKRSYTGELFF	TGTGCCAGCAGCTTTTCGATTAAGCGGTCGTACACCGGGGAGCTGTTTTTT
TRBJ2-7	TRBV11-2	.	.	CASSFGRGYEQYF	TGTGCCAGCAGCTTTGGTCGGGGCTACGAGCAGTACTTC
TRBJ2-3	TRBV7-9	.	TRBD1	CASRYLPGQGAPDTQYF	TGTGCCAGCAGGTATTTGCCCGGACAGGGGGCCCCAGATACGCAGTATTTT
TRBJ1-1	TRBV7-9	.	.	CASSSTLNTEAFF	TGTGCCAGCAGCTCGACACTTAACACTGAAGCTTTCTTT
TRBJ2-7	TRBV5-1	.	TRBD1	CASSLAGQAYEQYF	TGCGCCAGCAGCTTGGCGGGACAGGCCTACGAGCAGTACTTC
TRBJ2-1	TRBV2	.	.	CASRGGQSLTYNEQFF	TGTGCCAGCAGGGGGGGACAGAGCCTTACCTACAATGAGCAGTTCTTC
TRBJ2-1	TRBV25-1	.	.	CASSAGIGNEQFF	TGTGCCAGCAGTGCCGGGATAGGCAATGAGCAGTTCTTC
TRBJ2-7	TRBV28	few	TRBD2	CASRLSGGVPSYEQYF	TGTGCCAGCAGACTTTCGGGAGGGGTACCTTCCTACGAGCAGTACTTC
TRBJ2-7	TRBV28	.	.	CASRTGNGEQYF	TGTGCCAGCAGGACGGGGAACGGAGAGCAGTACTTC
TRBJ2-4	TRBV6-4	.	.	CASTPQSVF	TGTGCCAGCACCCCACAAAGTGTCTTC